A selection of T cell receptor beta chains follows, all from one sample in a study of control samples from healthy donors and cancer patients. Produced via immunoSEQ multiplex PCR; TCRdb's table is partial and in-frame only. The profile shows some 80,000 clones, about nine tenths of them singletons. The sequenced sample consisted of blood. The source is a man in his fifties or sixties in good health. CDR3s include the opening cysteine and the closing phenylalanine or tryptophan. The D gene is left open where the match is weak. Size is stated for part of the rows, as once, few or many counts, or as a class when the clone is expanded.

v_gene,j_gene,d_gene,abundance,CDR3aa,CDR3nt
TRBV19,TRBJ1-1,-,few,CASSTSQITNTEAFF,TGTGCCAGTAGTACATCTCAGATTACTAACACTGAAGCTTTCTTT
TRBV18,TRBJ2-3,-,-,CASSPESDTQYF,TGTGCCAGCTCACCAGAGTCAGATACGCAGTATTTT
TRBV2,TRBJ2-3,-,once,CASNRLATTDTQYF,TGTGCCAGCAACCGGCTAGCAACGACAGATACGCAGTATTTT
TRBV5-4,TRBJ1-3,-,-,CASSEGYGNTIYF,TGTGCCAGCAGCGAAGGGTACGGAAACACCATATATTTT
TRBV3-1/TRBV3-2,TRBJ2-5,-,once,CASSGSRGASGETQYF,TGTGCCAGCAGTGGGTCCCGGGGGGCATCGGGAGAGACCCAGTACTTC
TRBV11-2,TRBJ2-7,TRBD1,-,CASSLGGTGPYEQYF,TGTGCCAGCAGCCTAGGTGGGACAGGGCCTTACGAGCAGTACTTC
TRBV30,TRBJ1-1,-,-,CAWNGLNTEAFF,TGTGCCTGGAACGGGCTGAACACTGAAGCTTTCTTT
TRBV7-9,TRBJ1-2,TRBD1,-,CASSSNGGQGLQGYTF,TGTGCCAGCAGCTCAAATGGGGGACAGGGTTTACAGGGCTACACCTTC
TRBV5-1,TRBJ2-7,-,-,CASRRQDSYEQYF,TGCGCCAGCAGGCGACAGGATTCCTACGAGCAGTACTTC
TRBV2,TRBJ1-4,-,-,CASSEADSSEKLFF,TGTGCCAGCAGTGAAGCGGACAGCTCAGAAAAACTGTTTTTT
TRBV5-5,TRBJ1-2,-,-,CASSLGGNYGYTF,TGTGCCAGCAGCTTGGGCGGCAACTATGGCTACACCTTC
TRBV4-1,TRBJ2-5,TRBD2,-,CASSPTSGGRETQYF,TGCGCCAGCAGCCCAACTAGCGGGGGACGAGAGACCCAGTACTTC